This TCR beta chain was recovered during a study of blood T cell repertoires in COVID-19. Trimming removed 5 bases from V and 5 bases from J, with 15 bases in between. CDR3 size: 14 residues. Germline assignment: CDR1 LNHDA and CDR2 SQIVND (reference sequence). Repertoires were generated with immunoSEQ multiplex PCR, while TCRdb's copy carries only in-frame clones and drops some. The sample lists around 65,000 clones; less than 80% were seen once. V and J are TRBV19 and TRBJ2-5; perhaps TRBD1 as D (6 bases). Material: peripheral blood. The TCR comes from a man aged 60 to 75 with acute or convalescent COVID-19. The CDR3 spells CASSEGQRRETQYF. The DNA for the CDR3 is TGTGCCAGTAGTGAGGGACAACGAAGGGAGACCCAGTACTTC.